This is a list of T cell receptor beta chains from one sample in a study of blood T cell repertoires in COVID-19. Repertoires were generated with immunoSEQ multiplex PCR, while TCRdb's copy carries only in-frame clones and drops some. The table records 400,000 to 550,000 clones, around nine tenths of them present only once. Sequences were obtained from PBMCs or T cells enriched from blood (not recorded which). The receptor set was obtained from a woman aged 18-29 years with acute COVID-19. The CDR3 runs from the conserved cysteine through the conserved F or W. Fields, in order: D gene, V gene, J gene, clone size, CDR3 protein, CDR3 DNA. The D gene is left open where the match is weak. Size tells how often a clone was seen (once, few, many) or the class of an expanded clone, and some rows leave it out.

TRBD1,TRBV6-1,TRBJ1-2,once,CASSEGGQIGYTF,TGTGCCAGCAGTGAGGGGGGACAGATTGGCTACACCTTC
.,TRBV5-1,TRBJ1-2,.,CASSLASPGDGYGYTF,TGCGCCAGCAGCTTGGCCAGCCCAGGGGATGGCTATGGCTACACCTTC
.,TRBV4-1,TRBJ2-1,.,CASSQGRDYNEQFF,TGCGCCAGCAGCCAAGGGCGGGACTACAATGAGCAGTTCTTC
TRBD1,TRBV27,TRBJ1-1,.,CASSLDRAGTEAFF,TGTGCCAGCAGTTTAGACAGGGCGGGCACTGAAGCTTTCTTT
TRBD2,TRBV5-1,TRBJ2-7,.,CASSSPGLAGAGEQYF,TGCGCCAGCAGCTCCCCCGGACTAGCGGGAGCGGGCGAGCAGTACTTC
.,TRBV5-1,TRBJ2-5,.,CASSFRGEQETQYF,TGCGCCAGCAGCTTCAGGGGGGAACAAGAGACCCAGTACTTC
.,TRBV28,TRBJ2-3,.,CASSLGAARSTDTQYF,TGTGCCAGCAGTTTAGGGGCAGCACGTAGCACAGATACGCAGTATTTT
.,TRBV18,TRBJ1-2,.,CASSPPSTGGDTYGYTF,TGTGCCAGCTCACCACCATCAACTGGGGGCGATACCTATGGCTACACCTTC
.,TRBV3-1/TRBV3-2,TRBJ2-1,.,CASSSSSYNEQFF,TGTGCCAGCAGCTCATCCTCCTACAATGAGCAGTTCTTC
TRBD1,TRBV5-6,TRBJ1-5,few,CASSLGTGGFQPQHF,TGTGCCAGCAGCCTGGGGACAGGGGGTTTTCAGCCCCAGCATTTT
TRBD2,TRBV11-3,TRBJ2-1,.,CASSLGLGTSAYNEQFF,TGTGCCAGCAGCTTAGGCCTAGGGACTAGCGCGTACAATGAGCAGTTCTTC
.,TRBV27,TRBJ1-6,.,CASSPSGGSYNSPLHF,TGTGCCAGCAGTCCCTCGGGAGGCTCCTATAATTCACCCCTCCACTTT
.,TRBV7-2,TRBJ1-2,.,CASSLESGHLNYGYTF,TGTGCCAGCAGCTTAGAATCAGGACACCTAAACTATGGCTACACCTTC
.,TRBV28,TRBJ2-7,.,CASQTGTRRTYEQYF,TGTGCCAGCCAGACGGGGACTCGGAGGACCTACGAGCAGTACTTC
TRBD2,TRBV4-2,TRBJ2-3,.,CASSLNFLSSGVGTDTQYF,TGTGCCAGCAGTCTCAACTTTCTGTCTAGCGGGGTGGGTACAGATACGCAGTATTTT
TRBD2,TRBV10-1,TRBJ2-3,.,CATSRGGILAATDTQYF,TGCGCCACCTCTCGAGGTGGGATACTAGCGGCAACAGATACGCAGTATTTT
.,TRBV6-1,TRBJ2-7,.,CASSEALRGPSSYEQYF,TGTGCCAGCAGTGAAGCCCTCAGGGGCCCAAGCTCCTACGAGCAGTACTTC
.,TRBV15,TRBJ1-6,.,CATSDKRGFSPLHF,TGTGCCACCAGCGACAAAAGGGGGTTTTCACCCCTCCACTTT
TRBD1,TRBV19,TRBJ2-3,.,CASSKPGQITDTQYF,TGTGCCAGTAGTAAACCGGGACAGATCACAGATACGCAGTATTTT
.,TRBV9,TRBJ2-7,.,CASSSFTDGGEQYF,TGTGCCAGCAGCTCATTTACGGACGGGGGCGAGCAGTACTTC
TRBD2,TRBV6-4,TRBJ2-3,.,CASTSPSGGTDTQYF,TGTGCCAGCACCTCCCCTAGCGGGGGCACAGATACGCAGTATTTT
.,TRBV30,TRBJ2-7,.,CAWRDFSSYEQYF,TGTGCCTGGAGGGACTTTAGCTCCTACGAGCAGTACTTC
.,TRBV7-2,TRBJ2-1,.,CASSSRVLNEQFF,TGTGCCAGCAGCTCCAGGGTCCTCAATGAGCAGTTCTTC
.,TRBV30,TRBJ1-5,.,CAWSVGGTNYQPQHF,TGTGCCTGGAGTGTAGGAGGGACCAACTATCAGCCCCAGCATTTT
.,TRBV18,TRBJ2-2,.,CASSPGRGGELFF,TGTGCCAGCTCACCAGGGCGTGGCGGGGAGCTGTTTTTT
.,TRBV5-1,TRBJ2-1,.,CASSSVYEQFF,TGCGCCAGCAGCTCCGTCTATGAGCAGTTCTTC
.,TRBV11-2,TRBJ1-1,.,CASGSWGEPNTEAFF,TGTGCCAGCGGGTCATGGGGAGAGCCGAACACTGAAGCTTTCTTT
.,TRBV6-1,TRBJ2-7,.,CASSKDRYEQYF,TGTGCCAGCAGTAAAGACAGGTACGAGCAGTACTTC
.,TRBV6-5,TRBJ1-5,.,CASSTDQGGNQPQHF,TGTGCCAGCAGTACAGATCAGGGCGGCAATCAGCCCCAGCATTTT
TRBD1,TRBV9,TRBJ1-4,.,CASSFRDSQNLNEKLFF,TGTGCCAGCAGCTTCCGGGACAGTCAGAACCTTAATGAAAAACTGTTTTTT
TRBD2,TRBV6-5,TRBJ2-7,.,CASSPGGGHEQYF,TGTGCCAGCAGTCCGGGGGGGGGACACGAGCAGTACTTC
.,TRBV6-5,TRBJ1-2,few,CASSPRGQAYGYTF,TGTGCCAGCAGTCCCAGGGGCCAGGCCTATGGCTACACCTTC
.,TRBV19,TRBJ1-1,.,CASSMGGATEAFF,TGTGCCAGTAGTATGGGGGGGGCTACTGAAGCTTTCTTT
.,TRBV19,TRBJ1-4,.,CASSIGPVRANEKLFF,TGTGCCAGTAGTATCGGCCCCGTCCGGGCTAATGAAAAACTGTTTTTT
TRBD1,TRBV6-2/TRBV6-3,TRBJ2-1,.,CASSYLDRGREQFF,TGTGCCAGCAGTTACCTAGACAGGGGTCGTGAGCAGTTCTTC
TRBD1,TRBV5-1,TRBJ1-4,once,CASARGTGGEKLFF,TGCGCCAGCGCCCGGGGGACAGGGGGAGAAAAACTGTTTTTT
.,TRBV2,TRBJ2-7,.,CASNPGSYEQYF,TGTGCCAGCAATCCAGGGTCCTACGAGCAGTACTTC
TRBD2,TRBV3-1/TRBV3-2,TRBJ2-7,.,CASRDGTRAFEQYF,TGTGCCAGCAGGGACGGGACTAGGGCTTTCGAGCAGTACTTC
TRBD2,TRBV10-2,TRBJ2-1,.,CASRGLADYNEQFF,TGCGCCAGCAGAGGACTAGCAGATTACAATGAGCAGTTCTTC
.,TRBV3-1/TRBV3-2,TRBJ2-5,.,CASSQDPVGLGETQYF,TGTGCCAGCAGCCAAGACCCTGTGGGCCTTGGGGAGACCCAGTACTTC